The entry below describes one TCR beta chain. This entry belongs to a study of blood T cell repertoires in COVID-19. Germline-derived CDR1 and CDR2 are SEHNR and FQNEAQ (reference sequence). The CDR3 extends over 16 amino acids. Trimming took 5 bases from V and 3 from J; bases not matched to a gene: 10. The data were produced by immunoSEQ multiplex PCR, yet TCRdb's version contains in-frame clones alone and is incomplete. This sample has under 200,000 clones, with 70% to 90% found just once. The receptor comes from a woman younger than 35 who had recovered from COVID-19. The rearrangement links TRBV7-9 to TRBJ1-2; the match to TRBD1 covers 9 bases. Sequenced material: PBMCs or T cells enriched from blood (not recorded which). The CDR3 is CASSLRTGEADYGYTF. The CDR3 nucleotides read TGTGCCAGCAGCCTCCGGACAGGGGAGGCTGACTATGGCTACACCTTC.